The present TCR beta chain was sequenced within a study of patients and donors after allogeneic stem cell transplantation. The CDR3 is made up of 15 amino acids. The germline gives CDR1 LGHDT, CDR2 YNNKEL (reference sequence). V shed 3 bases and J 1 base; nucleotides not matched to a gene: 5. TCRdb re-analysed the RT-PCR reads in MiXCR, keeping a single row per CDR3 protein. Of about a million distinct CDR3 sequences in the sample, around 17% are singletons; the top ten hold 5% to 6.5%. This TCR derives from a human donor who was either an allogeneic HSCT recipient or a stem cell or donor lymphocyte infusion donor (not recorded which). It is not recorded whose cells these are; they may come from a transplant donor. This chain links TRBV3-1 with TRBJ1-1; 7 nucleotides match TRBD1. Sequences were obtained from blood, either unsorted or a sorted T cell fraction (not recorded which). DNA for the CDR3: TGTGCCAGCAGCCATTGGGACAGACCGAACACTGAAGCTTTCTTT. It encodes CASSHWDRPNTEAFF.